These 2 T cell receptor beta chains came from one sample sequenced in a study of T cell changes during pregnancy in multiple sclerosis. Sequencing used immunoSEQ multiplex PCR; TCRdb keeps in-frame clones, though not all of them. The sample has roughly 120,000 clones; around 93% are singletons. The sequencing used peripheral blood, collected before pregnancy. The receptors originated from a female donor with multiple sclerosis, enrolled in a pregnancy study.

The CDR3 DNA sequence: TGTGCCAGCAGCCCACAGGTCCTAGAGGAGACCCAGTACTTC. Amino acid sequence: CASSPQVLEETQYF. V and J are TRBV7-8 and TRBJ2-5, with D possibly matching TRBD1 (5 bases). In germline, CDR1 is SGHVS, CDR2 FQNEAQ. This CDR3 has 14 residues. The V gene lost 5 bases and the J gene lost 5 bases, with 15 bases spanning the gap.

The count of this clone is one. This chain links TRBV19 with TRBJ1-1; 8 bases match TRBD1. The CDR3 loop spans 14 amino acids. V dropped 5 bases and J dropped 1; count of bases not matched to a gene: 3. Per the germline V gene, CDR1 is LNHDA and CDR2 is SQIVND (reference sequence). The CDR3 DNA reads TGTGCCAGTAGTCGCGACAGGGGGAACACTGAAGCTTTCTTT. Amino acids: CASSRDRGNTEAFF.